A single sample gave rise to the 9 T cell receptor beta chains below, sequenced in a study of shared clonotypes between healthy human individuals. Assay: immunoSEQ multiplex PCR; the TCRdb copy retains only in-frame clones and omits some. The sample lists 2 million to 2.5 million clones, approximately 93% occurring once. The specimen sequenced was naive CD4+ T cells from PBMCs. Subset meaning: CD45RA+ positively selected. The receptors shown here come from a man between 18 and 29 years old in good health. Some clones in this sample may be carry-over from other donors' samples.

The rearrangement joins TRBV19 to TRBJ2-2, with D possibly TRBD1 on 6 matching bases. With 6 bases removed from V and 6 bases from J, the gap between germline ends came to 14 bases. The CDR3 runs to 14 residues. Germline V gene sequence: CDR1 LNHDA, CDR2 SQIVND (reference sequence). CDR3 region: CASSMGAVPGELFF. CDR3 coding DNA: TGTGCCAGTAGCATGGGGGCCGTACCCGGGGAGCTGTTTTTT.

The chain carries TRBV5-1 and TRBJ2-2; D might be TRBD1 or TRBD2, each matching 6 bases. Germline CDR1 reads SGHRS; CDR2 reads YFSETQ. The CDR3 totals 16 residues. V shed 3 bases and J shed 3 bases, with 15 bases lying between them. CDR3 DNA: TGCGCCAGCAGCTCCATGCCCGGGGGCGACACCGGGGAGCTGTTTTTT. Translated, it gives CASSSMPGGDTGELFF.

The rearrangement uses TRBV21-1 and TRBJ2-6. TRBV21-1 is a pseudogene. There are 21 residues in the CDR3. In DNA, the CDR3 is TGTGCCAGCAGCAAGAGGTGGGGGTGTAGGGTGACGAGCTCTGGGGCCAACGTCCTGACTTTC. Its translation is CASSKRWGCRVTSSGANVLTF.

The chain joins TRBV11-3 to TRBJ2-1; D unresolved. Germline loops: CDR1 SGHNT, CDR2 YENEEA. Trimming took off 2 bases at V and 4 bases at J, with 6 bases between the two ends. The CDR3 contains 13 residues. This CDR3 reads CASSLNQYNEQFF. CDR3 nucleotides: TGTGCCAGCAGCTTAAATCAATACAATGAGCAGTTCTTC. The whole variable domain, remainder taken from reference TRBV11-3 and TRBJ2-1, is EAGVVQSPRYKIIEKKQPVAFWCNPISGHNTLYWYLQNLGQGPELLIRYENEEAVDDSQLPKDRFSAERLKGVDSTLKIQPAELGDSAVYLCASSLNQYNEQFFGPGTRLTVL.

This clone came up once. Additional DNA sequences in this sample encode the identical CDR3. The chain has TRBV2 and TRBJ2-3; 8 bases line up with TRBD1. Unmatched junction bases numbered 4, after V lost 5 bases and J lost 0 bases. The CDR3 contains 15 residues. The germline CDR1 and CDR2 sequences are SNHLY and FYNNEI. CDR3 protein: CASSPWTGSTDTQYF. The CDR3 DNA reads TGTGCCAGCAGTCCGTGGACAGGGAGCACAGATACGCAGTATTTT.

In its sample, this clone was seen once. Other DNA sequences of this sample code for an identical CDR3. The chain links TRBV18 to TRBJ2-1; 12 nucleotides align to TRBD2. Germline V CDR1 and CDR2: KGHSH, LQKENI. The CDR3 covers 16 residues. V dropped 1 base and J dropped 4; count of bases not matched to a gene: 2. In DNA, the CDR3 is TGTGCCAGCTCACCACGGACTAGCGGGGATTACAATGAGCAGTTCTTC. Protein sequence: CASSPRTSGDYNEQFF.

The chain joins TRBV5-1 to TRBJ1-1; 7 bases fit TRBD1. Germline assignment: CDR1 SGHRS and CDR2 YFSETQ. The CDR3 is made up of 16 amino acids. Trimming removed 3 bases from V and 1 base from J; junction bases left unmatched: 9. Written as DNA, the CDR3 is TGCGCCAGCAGCTCGATATGGGGACAGAGGAACACTGAAGCTTTCTTT. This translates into CASSSIWGQRNTEAFF.

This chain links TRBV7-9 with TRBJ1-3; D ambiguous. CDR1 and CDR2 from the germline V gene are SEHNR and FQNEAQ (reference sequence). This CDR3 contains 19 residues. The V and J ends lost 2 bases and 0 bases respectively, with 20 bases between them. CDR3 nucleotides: TGTGCCAGCAGCTTATCTTTCACAAAGGCGTTCAGCTCTGGAAACACCATATATTTT. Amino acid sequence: CASSLSFTKAFSSGNTIYF.

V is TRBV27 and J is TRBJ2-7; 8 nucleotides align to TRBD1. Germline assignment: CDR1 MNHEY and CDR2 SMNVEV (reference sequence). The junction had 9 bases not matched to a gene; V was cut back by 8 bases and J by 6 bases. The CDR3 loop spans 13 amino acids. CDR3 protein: CASRWTGQGEQYF. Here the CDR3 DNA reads TGTGCCAGCCGTTGGACAGGGCAGGGCGAGCAGTACTTC.